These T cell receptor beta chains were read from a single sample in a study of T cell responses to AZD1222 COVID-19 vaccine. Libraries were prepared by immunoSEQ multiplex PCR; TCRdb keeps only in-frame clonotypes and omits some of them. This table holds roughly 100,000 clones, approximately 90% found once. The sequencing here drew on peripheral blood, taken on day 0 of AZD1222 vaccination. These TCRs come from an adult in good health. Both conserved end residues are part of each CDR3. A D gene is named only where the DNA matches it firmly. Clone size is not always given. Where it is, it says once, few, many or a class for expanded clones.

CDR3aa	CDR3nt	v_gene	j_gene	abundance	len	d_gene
CASRKTATSGSQADTQYF	TGTGCCAGCAGAAAGACCGCTACTAGCGGGAGTCAGGCAGATACGCAGTATTTT	TRBV21-1	TRBJ2-3	-	18	-
CASSYTDSQETQYF	TGTGCCAGCAGTTACACGGACAGCCAAGAGACCCAGTACTTC	TRBV6-2/TRBV6-3	TRBJ2-5	once	14	-
CASSSTGREKLFF	TGTGCCAGCAGCTCAACAGGGCGTGAAAAACTGTTTTTT	TRBV27	TRBJ1-4	few	13	-
CASSQERGTASGNTIYF	TGCGCCAGCAGCCAAGAAAGGGGGACGGCCTCTGGAAACACCATATATTTT	TRBV4-1	TRBJ1-3	once	17	-
CASSTNTAPTENYGYTF	TGTGCCAGTAGTACGAACACCGCTCCGACGGAAAACTATGGCTACACCTTC	TRBV19	TRBJ1-2	-	17	-
CASSIGHEVNTEAFF	TGCGCCAGCAGTATCGGGCATGAGGTGAACACTGAAGCTTTCTTT	TRBV5-1	TRBJ1-1	-	15	-
CASSRTSSGANVLTF	TGTGCCAGCAGCCGGACTAGTTCTGGGGCCAACGTCCTGACTTTC	TRBV3-1/TRBV3-2	TRBJ2-6	-	15	TRBD2
CASSLSGFTEAFF	TGTGCCAGCAGCTTATCGGGGTTTACTGAAGCTTTCTTT	TRBV11-2	TRBJ1-1	-	13	-
CASSEETSGRVEQFF	TGTGCCAGCAGTGAGGAGACTAGCGGGAGGGTTGAGCAGTTCTTC	TRBV6-1	TRBJ2-1	-	15	TRBD2
CASMQGVNTEAFF	TGCGCCAGCATGCAAGGGGTGAACACTGAAGCTTTCTTT	TRBV5-1	TRBJ1-1	-	13	-
CASSPPDGDPYEQYF	TGTGCCAGCTCACCACCAGACGGGGATCCCTACGAGCAGTACTTC	TRBV18	TRBJ2-7	-	15	-
CASMGSRAGGTDTQYF	TGTGCCAGCATGGGTTCGCGGGCAGGCGGCACAGATACGCAGTATTTT	TRBV2	TRBJ2-3	-	16	-